A single sample is the source of the 14 T cell receptor beta chains below, sequenced in a study of Ad26.COV2.S vaccination and SARS-CoV-2 variants. Measured with immunoSEQ multiplex PCR; TCRdb has only the in-frame clones, and not every one. The sample holds about 400,000 clones; approximately 89% are singletons and the top ten take 1.5% to 2%. The treatment denotes: about 20 received Ad26.COV2.S at low or high dose, single or two shots; several received placebo; per-sample allocation not given. Material that was analyzed had been drawn on day 63 after the first vaccine or placebo injection. The sample was peripheral blood, taken in a trial of Ad26.COV2.S vaccine versus placebo. Receptor source: a person between 18 and 60 years old who received the Ad26.COV2.S COVID-19 vaccine or a placebo.

The chain joins TRBV14 to TRBJ2-7; 10 bases agree with TRBD2. Per germline, CDR1 SGHDN and CDR2 FVKESK. The V gene end was trimmed by 5 bases and the J gene end by 3 bases; junction bases not matched to a gene: 13. There are 17 residues in the CDR3. CDR3 region: CASSKQGWTSGGYEQYF. DNA for the CDR3: TGTGCCAGCAGCAAACAGGGCTGGACTAGCGGTGGCTACGAGCAGTACTTC.

V is TRBV4-2 and J is TRBJ1-1; D is unclear. The V end lost 4 bases, the J end lost 1 base, and 7 bases lay between the germline ends. The germline gives CDR1 LGHNA, CDR2 YNFKEQ. The CDR3 spans 13 residues. The CDR3 protein is CASSLQRNTEAFF. In nucleotides, the CDR3 is TGTGCCAGCAGCCTCCAACGGAACACTGAAGCTTTCTTT.

This clone was seen once. The chain uses TRBV19 and TRBJ1-5; the D gene is possibly TRBD1 (5 bases). The germline V gene encodes CDR1 LNHDA and CDR2 SQIVND (reference sequence). This CDR3 has 16 amino acids. The V end lost 5 bases, the J end lost 6 bases, and 20 bases lay between the germline ends. CDR3 in amino acids: CASSRGLGEIFQPQHF. In nucleotides, the CDR3 is TGTGCCAGTAGTCGGGGGTTGGGGGAGATTTTTCAGCCCCAGCATTTT.

The table lists this clone with a count of one. The CDR3 DNA reads as TGTGCCAGCAGACGACTCGGAGACACCGGGGAGCTGTTTTTT. Residues: CASRRLGDTGELFF. The rearrangement joins TRBV6-5 to TRBJ2-2; D is uncertain. CDR3 size: 14 residues. Germline assignment: CDR1 MNHEY and CDR2 SVGAGI. With 6 bases removed from V and 3 bases from J, the gap between germline ends came to 11 bases.

This clone was counted once. Germline is not matched at one junction end, which may reflect a read error. The chain recombines TRBV6-5 with TRBJ2-1; TRBD1 matches 9 bases. Germline lookup yields CDR1 MNHEY and CDR2 SVGAGI. This CDR3 spans 11 amino acids. CDR3 loop: CASSYGQGWVF. The CDR3 nucleotides read TGTGCCAGCAGTTACGGACAGGGGTGGGTCTTC.

This rearrangement joins TRBV28 to TRBJ1-5; D is possibly TRBD1 (6 bases). There are 18 residues in the CDR3. V lost 3 bases and J 0 bases, leaving 18 bases between the germline ends. CDR1 is MDHEN, CDR2 SYDVKM, per germline. DNA of the CDR3: TGTGCCAGCAGTTTGAATCTGGCAGGGGTCTATAGCAATCAGCCCCAGCATTTT. Protein sequence: CASSLNLAGVYSNQPQHF.

Only one count was recorded for this clone. V usage is TRBV2 and J usage is TRBJ1-5; TRBD1 agrees at 8 bases. The trim removed 4 bases at V and 6 bases at J, leaving 5 bases unmatched. CDR1 SNHLY and CDR2 FYNNEI come from the germline V gene. There are 14 residues in the CDR3. The CDR3 spells CASSGQGLSQPQHF. CDR3 bases: TGTGCCAGCAGTGGACAGGGGCTTAGTCAGCCCCAGCATTTT. The whole variable domain, filled in from reference TRBV2 and TRBJ1-5, reads EPEVTQTPSHQVTQMGQEVILRCVPISNHLYFYWYRQILGQKVEFLVSFYNNEISEKSEIFDDQFSVERPDGSNFTLKIRSTKLEDSAMYFCASSGQGLSQPQHFGDGTRLSIL.

The chain links TRBV9 to TRBJ1-3; 8 bases align to TRBD1. The V gene's germline CDR1 is SGDLS and CDR2 YYNGEE. J was trimmed by 0 bases and V by 5 bases; bases with no gene match: 4. The CDR3 covers 15 residues. Here the CDR3 DNA reads TGTGCCAGCAGTATCCAGGGGGCCTCTGGAAACACCATATATTTT. Its translation is CASSIQGASGNTIYF.

The chain combines TRBV5-1 with TRBJ2-2, with D possibly TRBD1 on 5 matching bases. This CDR3 is 16 amino acids long. Germline V gene data show CDR1 as SGHRS and CDR2 as YFSETQ. Trimming pared 1 base from V and 2 bases from J, leaving 12 bases between. For the CDR3, the DNA is TGCGCCAGCAGCTTGTTATCCAGGGTAAACACCGGGGAGCTGTTTTTT. Its protein is CASSLLSRVNTGELFF.

This clone was picked up one time. The chain combines TRBV12-3 or TRBV12-4 with TRBJ2-2; D gene ambiguous. The CDR3 is made up of 12 amino acids. The V and J ends lost 6 bases and 7 bases respectively, with 9 bases between them. This CDR3 is CASSPLGGELFF. The DNA of the CDR3 is TGTGCCAGCAGCCCCCTGGGCGGGGAGCTGTTTTTT.

This chain connects TRBV6-6 to TRBJ2-5, with 10 bases lining up with TRBD1. This CDR3 has 16 residues. Germline CDR1 and CDR2: MNHNY and SVGAGI (reference sequence). V was clipped by 2 bases and J by 5 bases; unmatched bases: 8. For the CDR3, the DNA is TGTGCCAGCAGTTACCCGACAGGGGGCTCAAGGGAGACCCAGTACTTC. As protein: CASSYPTGGSRETQYF.

The rearrangement uses TRBV3-1 (or the pseudogene TRBV3-2) and TRBJ2-1; D possibly corresponds to TRBD1 (5 bases). The CDR3 is 16 residues long. V was pared by 4 bases and J by 12 bases, with 25 bases between. Looked up from germline, CDR1 is LGHDT and CDR2 is YNNKEL (reference sequence). CDR3: CASSPKGAVTPRRQFF. The CDR3 DNA is TGTGCCAGCAGCCCTAAAGGGGCGGTCACCCCACGCAGGCAGTTCTTC.

V is TRBV5-1 and J is TRBJ1-1; D is perhaps TRBD1 (5 bases). Germline CDR1 is SGHRS and CDR2 is YFSETQ. Between the trimmed V and J ends, which lost 0 bases and 5 bases, there was a span of 14 bases. This CDR3 region has 15 residues. The CDR3 reads CASSLEGTEGTEAFF. DNA for the CDR3: TGCGCCAGCAGCTTGGAGGGGACGGAGGGGACTGAAGCTTTCTTT.

This clone appeared once. V is TRBV6-5 and J is TRBJ2-2; the match to TRBD2 covers 7 bases. CDR1 and CDR2 (germline): MNHEY, SVGAGI. The CDR3 length is 13 residues. V lost 7 bases, J lost 3 bases, and 2 bases stayed unmatched. CDR3 DNA: TGTGCCAGCATAAGCGGGGACACCGGGGAGCTGTTTTTT. Amino acid sequence: CASISGDTGELFF.